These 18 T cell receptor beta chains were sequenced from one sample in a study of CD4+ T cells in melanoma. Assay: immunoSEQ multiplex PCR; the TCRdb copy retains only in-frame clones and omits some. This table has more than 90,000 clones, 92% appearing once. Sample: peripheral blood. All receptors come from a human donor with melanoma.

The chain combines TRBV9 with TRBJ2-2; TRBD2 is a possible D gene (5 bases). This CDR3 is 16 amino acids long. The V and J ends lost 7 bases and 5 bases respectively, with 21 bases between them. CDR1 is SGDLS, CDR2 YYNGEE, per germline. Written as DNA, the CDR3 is TGTGCCAGCGCAAATCCCCTGGAGGTTCTTACCGGGGAGCTGTTTTTT. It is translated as CASANPLEVLTGELFF.

The CDR3 reads CARGRGDRGERLAKNIQYF. DNA of the CDR3: TGTGCCAGAGGCCGGGGTGACAGGGGGGAGCGGCTAGCCAAAAACATTCAGTACTTC. The chain couples TRBV27 to TRBJ2-4; TRBD1 agrees at 9 bases. CDR3 length: 19 residues. Losses at the gene ends were 9 bases for V and 0 bases for J; bases not matched to a gene: 18. Germline loops: CDR1 MNHEY, CDR2 SMNVEV (reference sequence).

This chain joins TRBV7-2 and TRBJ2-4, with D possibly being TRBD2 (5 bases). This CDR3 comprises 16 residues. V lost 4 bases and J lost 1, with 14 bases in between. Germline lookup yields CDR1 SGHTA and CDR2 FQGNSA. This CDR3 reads CASSSRLGGAKNIQYF. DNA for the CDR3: TGTGCCAGCAGCTCTCGATTAGGCGGGGCCAAAAACATTCAGTACTTC.

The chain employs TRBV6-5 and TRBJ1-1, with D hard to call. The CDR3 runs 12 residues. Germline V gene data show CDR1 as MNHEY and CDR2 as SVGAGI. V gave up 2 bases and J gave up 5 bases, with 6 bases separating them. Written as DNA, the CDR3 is TGTGCCAGCAGTTACGTGGCAACTGAAGCTTTCTTT. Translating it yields CASSYVATEAFF.

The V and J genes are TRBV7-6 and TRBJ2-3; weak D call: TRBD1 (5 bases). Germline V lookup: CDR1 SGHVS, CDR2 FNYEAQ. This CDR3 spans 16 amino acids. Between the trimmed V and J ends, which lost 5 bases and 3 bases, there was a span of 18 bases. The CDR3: CASSLRPGSGTDTQYF. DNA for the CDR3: TGTGCCAGCAGCCTCCGTCCCGGGTCAGGGACAGATACGCAGTATTTT.

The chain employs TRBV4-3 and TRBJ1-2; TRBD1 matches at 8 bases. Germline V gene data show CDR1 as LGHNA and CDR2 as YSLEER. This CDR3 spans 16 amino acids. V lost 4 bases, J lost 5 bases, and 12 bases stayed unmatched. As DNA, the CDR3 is TGCGCCAGCAGCCCCTCAGGGGGCAGGGAAGGGTATGGCTACACCTTC. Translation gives CASSPSGGREGYGYTF.

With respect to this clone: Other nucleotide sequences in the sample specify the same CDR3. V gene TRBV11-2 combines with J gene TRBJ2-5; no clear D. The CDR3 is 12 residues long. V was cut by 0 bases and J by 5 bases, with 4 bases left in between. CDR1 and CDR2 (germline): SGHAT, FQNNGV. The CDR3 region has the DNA TGTGCCAGCAGCTTAGATCGCGAGACCCAGTACTTC. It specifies CASSLDRETQYF.

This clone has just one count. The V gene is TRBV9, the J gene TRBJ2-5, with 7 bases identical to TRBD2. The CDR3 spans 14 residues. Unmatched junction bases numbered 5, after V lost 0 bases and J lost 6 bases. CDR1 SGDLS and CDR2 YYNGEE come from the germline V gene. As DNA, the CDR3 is TGTGCCAGCAGCGTAGAGACTAGCAGCCAGACCCAGTACTTC. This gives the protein CASSVETSSQTQYF.

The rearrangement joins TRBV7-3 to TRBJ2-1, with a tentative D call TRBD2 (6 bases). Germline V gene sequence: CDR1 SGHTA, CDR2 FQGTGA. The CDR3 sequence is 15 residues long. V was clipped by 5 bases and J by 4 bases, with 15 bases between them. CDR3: CASSGGLGSYNEQFF. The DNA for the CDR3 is TGTGCCAGCAGCGGAGGGTTAGGATCTTACAATGAGCAGTTCTTC. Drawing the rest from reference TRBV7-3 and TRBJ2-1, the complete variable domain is GAGVSQTPSNKVTEKGKYVELRCDPISGHTALYWYRQSLGQGPEFLIYFQGTGAADDSGLPNDRFFAVRPEGSVSTLKIQRTERGDSAVYLCASSGGLGSYNEQFFGPGTRLTVL.

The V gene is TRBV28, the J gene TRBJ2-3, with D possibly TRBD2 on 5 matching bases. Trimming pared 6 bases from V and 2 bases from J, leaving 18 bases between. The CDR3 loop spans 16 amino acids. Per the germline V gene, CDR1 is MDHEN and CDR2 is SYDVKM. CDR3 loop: CASSPRRWANTDTQYF. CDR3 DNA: TGTGCCAGCAGCCCCCGGAGGTGGGCGAACACAGATACGCAGTATTTT.

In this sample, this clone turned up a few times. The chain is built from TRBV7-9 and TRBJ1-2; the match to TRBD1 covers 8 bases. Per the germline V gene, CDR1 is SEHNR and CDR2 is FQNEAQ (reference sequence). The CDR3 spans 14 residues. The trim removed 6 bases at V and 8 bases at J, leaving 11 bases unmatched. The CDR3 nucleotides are TGTGCCAGCAGGATCTCCCGGGACAGGTGGGGCTACACCTTC. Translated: CASRISRDRWGYTF.

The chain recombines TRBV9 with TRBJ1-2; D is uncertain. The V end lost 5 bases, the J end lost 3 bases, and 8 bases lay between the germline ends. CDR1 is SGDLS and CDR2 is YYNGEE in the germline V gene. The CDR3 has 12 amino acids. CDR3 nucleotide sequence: TGTGCCAGCAGGGGTACAGACTATGGCTACACCTTC. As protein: CASRGTDYGYTF.

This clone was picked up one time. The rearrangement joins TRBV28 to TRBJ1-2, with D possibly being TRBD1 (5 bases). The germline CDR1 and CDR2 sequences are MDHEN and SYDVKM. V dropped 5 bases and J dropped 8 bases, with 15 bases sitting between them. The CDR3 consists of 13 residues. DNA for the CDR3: TGTGCCAGCAGTACAATGGCAGGGAAAGGCTACACCTTC. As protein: CASSTMAGKGYTF.

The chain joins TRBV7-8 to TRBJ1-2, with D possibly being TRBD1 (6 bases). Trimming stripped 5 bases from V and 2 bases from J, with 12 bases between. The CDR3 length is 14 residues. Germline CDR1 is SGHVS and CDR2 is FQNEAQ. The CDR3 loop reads CASSQGRGNYGYTF. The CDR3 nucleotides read TGTGCCAGCAGCCAGGGTAGGGGGAACTATGGCTACACCTTC. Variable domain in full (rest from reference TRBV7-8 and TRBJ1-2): GAGVSQSPRYKVAKRGQDVALRCDPISGHVSLFWYQQALGQGPEFLTYFQNEAQLDKSGLPSDRFFAERPEGSVSTLKIQRTQQEDSAVYLCASSQGRGNYGYTFGSGTRLTVV.

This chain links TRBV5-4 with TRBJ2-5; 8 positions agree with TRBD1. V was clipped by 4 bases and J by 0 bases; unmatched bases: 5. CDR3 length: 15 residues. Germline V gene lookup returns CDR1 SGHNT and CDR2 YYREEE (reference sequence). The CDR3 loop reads CASSLGTGDQETQYF. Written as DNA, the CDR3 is TGTGCCAGCAGCCTAGGGACAGGAGACCAAGAGACCCAGTACTTC.

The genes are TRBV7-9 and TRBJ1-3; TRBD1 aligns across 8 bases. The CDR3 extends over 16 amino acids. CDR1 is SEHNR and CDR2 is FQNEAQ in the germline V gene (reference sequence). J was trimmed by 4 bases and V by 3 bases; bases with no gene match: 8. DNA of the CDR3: TGTGCCAGCAGCTTGCTTCAGGGGGCCTCCGGAAACACCATATATTTT. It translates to CASSLLQGASGNTIYF. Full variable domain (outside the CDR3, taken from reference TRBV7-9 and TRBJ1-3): DTGVSQNPRHKITKRGQNVTFRCDPISEHNRLYWYRQTLGQGPEFLTYFQNEAQLEKSRLLSDRFSAERPKGSFSTLEIQRTEQGDSAMYLCASSLLQGASGNTIYFGEGSWLTVV.

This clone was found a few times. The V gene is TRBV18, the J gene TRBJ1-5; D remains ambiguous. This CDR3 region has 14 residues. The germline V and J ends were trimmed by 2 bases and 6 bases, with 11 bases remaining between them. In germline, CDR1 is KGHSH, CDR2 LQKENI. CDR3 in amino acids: CASSPGRVGQPQHF. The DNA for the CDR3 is TGTGCCAGCTCACCAGGAAGGGTGGGTCAGCCCCAGCATTTT.

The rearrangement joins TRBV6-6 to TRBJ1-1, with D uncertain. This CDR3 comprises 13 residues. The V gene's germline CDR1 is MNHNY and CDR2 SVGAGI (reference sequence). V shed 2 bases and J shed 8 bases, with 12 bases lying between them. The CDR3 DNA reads TGTGCCAGCAGTTACGGGCGACTCTTAGAAGCTTTCTTT. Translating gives CASSYGRLLEAFF.